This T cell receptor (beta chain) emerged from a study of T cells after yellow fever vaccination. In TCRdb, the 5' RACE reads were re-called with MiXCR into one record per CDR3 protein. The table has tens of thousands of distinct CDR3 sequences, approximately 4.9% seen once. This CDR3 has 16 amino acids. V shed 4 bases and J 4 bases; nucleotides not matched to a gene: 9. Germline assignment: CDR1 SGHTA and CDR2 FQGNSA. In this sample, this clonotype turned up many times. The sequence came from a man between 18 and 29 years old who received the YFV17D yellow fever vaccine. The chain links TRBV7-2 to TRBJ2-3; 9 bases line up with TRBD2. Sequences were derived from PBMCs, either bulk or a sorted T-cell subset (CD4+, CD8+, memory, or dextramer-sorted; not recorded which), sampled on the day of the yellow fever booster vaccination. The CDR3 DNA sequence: TGTGCCAGCAGCTCCCGACTAGCGGAACTTTCAGATACGCAGTATTTT. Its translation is CASSSRLAELSDTQYF.